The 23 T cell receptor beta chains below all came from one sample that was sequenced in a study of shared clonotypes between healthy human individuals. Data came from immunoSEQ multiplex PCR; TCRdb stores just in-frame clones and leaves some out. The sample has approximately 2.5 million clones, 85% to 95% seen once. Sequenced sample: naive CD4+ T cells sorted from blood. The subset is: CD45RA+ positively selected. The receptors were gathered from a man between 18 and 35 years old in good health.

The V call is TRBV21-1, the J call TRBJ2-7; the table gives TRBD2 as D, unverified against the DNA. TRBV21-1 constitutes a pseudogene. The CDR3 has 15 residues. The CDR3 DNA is TGTGCCAGCAGCAAATTGGCGGGGGGCTCCTACGAGCAGTACTTC. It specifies CASSKLAGGSYEQYF.

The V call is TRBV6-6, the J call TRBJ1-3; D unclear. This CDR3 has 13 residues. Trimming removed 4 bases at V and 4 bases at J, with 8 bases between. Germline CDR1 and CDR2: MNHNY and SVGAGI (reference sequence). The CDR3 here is CASSLTDGNTIYF. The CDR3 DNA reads TGTGCCAGCAGTTTGACGGACGGAAACACCATATATTTT.

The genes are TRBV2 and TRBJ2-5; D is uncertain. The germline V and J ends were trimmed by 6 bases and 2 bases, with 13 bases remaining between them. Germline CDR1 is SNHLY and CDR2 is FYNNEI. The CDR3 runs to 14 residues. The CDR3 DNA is TGTGCCAGCAGACCTACCGGGTCTCAAGAGACCCAGTACTTC. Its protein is CASRPTGSQETQYF.

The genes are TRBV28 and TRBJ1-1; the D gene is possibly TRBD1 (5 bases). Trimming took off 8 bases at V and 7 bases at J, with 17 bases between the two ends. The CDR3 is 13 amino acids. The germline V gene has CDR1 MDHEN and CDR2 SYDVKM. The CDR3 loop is CASSYRVQGEAFF. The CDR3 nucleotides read TGTGCCAGCTCCTATCGGGTGCAGGGTGAAGCTTTCTTT.

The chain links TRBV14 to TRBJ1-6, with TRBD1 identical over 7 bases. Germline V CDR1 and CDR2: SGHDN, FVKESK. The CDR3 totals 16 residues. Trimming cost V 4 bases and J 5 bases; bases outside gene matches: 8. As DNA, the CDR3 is TGTGCCAGCAGCCTGACAGGGCCCCGGGATAATTCACCCCTCCACTTT. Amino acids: CASSLTGPRDNSPLHF.

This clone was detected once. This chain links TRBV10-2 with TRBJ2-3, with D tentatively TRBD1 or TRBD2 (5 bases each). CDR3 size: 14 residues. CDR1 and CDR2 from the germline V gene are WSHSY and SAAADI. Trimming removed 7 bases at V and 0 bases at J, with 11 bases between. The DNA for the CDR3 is TGCGCCAGCACCACGGGACGGAGCACAGATACGCAGTATTTT. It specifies CASTTGRSTDTQYF.

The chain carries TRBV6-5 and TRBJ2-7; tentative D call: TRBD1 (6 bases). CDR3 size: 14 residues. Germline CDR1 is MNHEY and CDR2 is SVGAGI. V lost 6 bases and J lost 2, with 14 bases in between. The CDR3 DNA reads TGTGCCAGCAGCCCCGGACAGATGACCTACGAGCAGTACTTC. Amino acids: CASSPGQMTYEQYF.

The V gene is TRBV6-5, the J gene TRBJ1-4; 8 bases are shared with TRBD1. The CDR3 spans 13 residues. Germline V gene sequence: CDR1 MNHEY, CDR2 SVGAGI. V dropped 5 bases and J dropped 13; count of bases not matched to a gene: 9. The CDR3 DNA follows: TGTGCCAGCAGTGACACAGGGGGAGTCAGACTGTTTTTT. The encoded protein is CASSDTGGVRLFF.

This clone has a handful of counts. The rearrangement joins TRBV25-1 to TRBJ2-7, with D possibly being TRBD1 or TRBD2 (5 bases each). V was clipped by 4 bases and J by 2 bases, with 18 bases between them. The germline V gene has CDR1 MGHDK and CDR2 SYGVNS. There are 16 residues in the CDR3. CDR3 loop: CASSAPSAAGTYEQYF. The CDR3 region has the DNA TGTGCCAGCAGTGCCCCCTCAGCGGCAGGGACCTACGAGCAGTACTTC.

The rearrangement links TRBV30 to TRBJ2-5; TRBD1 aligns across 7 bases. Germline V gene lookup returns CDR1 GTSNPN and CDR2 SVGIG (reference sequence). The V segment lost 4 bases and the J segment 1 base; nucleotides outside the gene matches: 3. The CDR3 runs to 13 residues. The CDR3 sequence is CAWTRQGQETQYF. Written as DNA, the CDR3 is TGTGCCTGGACCCGACAGGGCCAAGAGACCCAGTACTTC.

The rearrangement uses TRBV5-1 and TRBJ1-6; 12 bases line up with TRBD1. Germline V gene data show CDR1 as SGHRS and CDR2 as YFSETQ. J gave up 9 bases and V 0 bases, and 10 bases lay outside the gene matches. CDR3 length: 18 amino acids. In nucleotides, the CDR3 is TGCGCCAGCAGCTTGGCCGGGACAGGGGGCGCGGGAGGTTCACCCCTCCACTTT. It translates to CASSLAGTGGAGGSPLHF.

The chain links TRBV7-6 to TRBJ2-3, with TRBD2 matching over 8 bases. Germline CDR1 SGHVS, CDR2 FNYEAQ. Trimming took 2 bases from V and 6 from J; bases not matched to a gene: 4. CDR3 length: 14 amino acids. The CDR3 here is CASSLPGGVDTQYF. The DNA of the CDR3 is TGTGCCAGCAGCTTACCCGGGGGGGTGGATACGCAGTATTTT.

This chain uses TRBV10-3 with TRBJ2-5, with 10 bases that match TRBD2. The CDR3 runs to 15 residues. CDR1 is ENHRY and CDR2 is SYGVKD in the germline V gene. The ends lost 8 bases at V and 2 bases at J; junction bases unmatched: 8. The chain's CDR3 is CAISASGSLQETQYF. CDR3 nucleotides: TGTGCCATCTCGGCTAGCGGGAGCTTACAAGAGACCCAGTACTTC.

The CDR3, as DNA: TGTGCCAGCAGCTACCGACAGGGGGGAAACACCATATATTTT. Its translation is CASSYRQGGNTIYF. The V gene is TRBV7-2, the J gene TRBJ1-3; the match to TRBD1 covers 8 bases. Germline CDR1 SGHTA, CDR2 FQGNSA. The trim removed 4 bases at V and 4 bases at J, leaving 3 bases unmatched. The CDR3 is 14 residues long.

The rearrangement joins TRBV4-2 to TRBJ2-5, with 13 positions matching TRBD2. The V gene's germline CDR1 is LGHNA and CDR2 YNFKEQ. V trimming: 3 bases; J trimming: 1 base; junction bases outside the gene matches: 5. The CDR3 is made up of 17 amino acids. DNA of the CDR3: TGTGCCAGCAGCCACCCAGGACTAGCGGGGGCCCAAGAGACCCAGTACTTC. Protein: CASSHPGLAGAQETQYF.

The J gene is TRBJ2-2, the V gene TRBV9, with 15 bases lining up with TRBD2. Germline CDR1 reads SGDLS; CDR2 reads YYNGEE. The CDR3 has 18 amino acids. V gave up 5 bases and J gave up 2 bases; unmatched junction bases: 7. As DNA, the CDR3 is TGTGCCAGCAGTACAGGACTAGCGGGAGGGCCAAACACCGGGGAGCTGTTTTTT. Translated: CASSTGLAGGPNTGELFF.

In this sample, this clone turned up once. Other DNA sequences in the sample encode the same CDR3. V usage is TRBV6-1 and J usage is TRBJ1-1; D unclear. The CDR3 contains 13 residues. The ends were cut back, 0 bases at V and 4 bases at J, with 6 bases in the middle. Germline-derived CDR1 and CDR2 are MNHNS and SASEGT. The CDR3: CASSEARGTEAFF. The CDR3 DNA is TGTGCCAGCAGTGAAGCGCGGGGCACTGAAGCTTTCTTT.

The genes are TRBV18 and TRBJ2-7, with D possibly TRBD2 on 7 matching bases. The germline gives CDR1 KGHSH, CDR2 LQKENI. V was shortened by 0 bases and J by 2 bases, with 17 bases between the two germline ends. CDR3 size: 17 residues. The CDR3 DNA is TGTGCCAGCTCACCACCGGGGTTGGGGGCGGGAGCCTACGAGCAGTACTTC. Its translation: CASSPPGLGAGAYEQYF. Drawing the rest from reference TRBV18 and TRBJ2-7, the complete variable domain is NAGVMQNPRHLVRRRGQEARLRCSPMKGHSHVYWYRQLPEEGLKFMVYLQKENIIDESGMPKERFSAEFPKEGPSILRIQQVVRGDSAAYFCASSPPGLGAGAYEQYFGPGTRLTVT.

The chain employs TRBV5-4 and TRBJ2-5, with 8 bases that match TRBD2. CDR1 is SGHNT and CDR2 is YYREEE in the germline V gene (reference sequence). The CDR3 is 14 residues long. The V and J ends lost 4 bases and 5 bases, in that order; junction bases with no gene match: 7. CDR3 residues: CASSLIAGSETQYF. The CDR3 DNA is TGTGCCAGCAGCCTCATAGCGGGAAGTGAGACCCAGTACTTC.

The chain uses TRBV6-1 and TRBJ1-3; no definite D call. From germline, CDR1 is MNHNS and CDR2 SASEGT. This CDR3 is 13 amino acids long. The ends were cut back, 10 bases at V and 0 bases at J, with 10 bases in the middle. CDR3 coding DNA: TGTGCCATCGGTCCGAGCTCTGGAAACACCATATATTTT. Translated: CAIGPSSGNTIYF.

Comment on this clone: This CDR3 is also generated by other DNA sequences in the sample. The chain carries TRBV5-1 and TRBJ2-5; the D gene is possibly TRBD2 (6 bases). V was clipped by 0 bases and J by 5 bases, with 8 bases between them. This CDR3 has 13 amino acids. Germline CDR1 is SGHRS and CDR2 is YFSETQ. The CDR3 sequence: CASSLGGKETQYF. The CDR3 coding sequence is TGCGCCAGCAGCTTGGGCGGGAAGGAGACCCAGTACTTC.

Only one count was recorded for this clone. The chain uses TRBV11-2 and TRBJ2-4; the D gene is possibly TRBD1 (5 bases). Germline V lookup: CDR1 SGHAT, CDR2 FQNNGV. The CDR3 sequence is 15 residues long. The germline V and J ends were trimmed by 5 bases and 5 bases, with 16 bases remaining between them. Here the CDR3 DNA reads TGTGCCAGCAGCGGGCAGCAGGGCATCCAAAACATTCAGTACTTC. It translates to CASSGQQGIQNIQYF.

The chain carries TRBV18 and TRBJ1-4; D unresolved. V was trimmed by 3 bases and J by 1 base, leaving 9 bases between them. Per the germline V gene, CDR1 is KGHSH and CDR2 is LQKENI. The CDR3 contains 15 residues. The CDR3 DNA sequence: TGTGCCAGCTCACCCGCGACGGGAACTAATGAAAAACTGTTTTTT. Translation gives CASSPATGTNEKLFF.